Described below is a single T cell receptor beta chain sequence and its context. Its antigen is still unknown. The sample originates from a study of radiation and T cells in renal cell carcinoma. Overall study findings and caveats: From baseline, blood top tumor clonotypes peaked at 2 weeks post-radiation.

Noted time point: blood 4 weeks post-SBRT, at nephrectomy. Regarding treatment: 15 Gy SBRT to primary tumor, nephrectomy 4 weeks later. Nephrectomy followed 15 Gy stereotactic body radiation by 4 weeks. After SBRT, blood was collected at 2 and 4 weeks, plus baseline. Using immunoSEQ multiplex PCR, the repertoire was profiled, and TCRdb retains in-frame clones only, with some absent. The sample contains around 180,000 clones, 88% of which appear only once. Germline CDR1 and CDR2: LNHDA and SQIVND (reference sequence). V shed 5 bases and J 0 bases; nucleotides not matched to a gene: 6. The CDR3 totals 16 residues.

The sample in question was blood, obtained from a patient whose treatment included radiotherapy and nephrectomy. The chain joins TRBV19 to TRBJ1-5; TRBD1 matches 8 bases. This receptor was obtained from a woman aged 45-59 years with renal cell carcinoma. This CDR3 reads CASSPQGVHSNQPQHF. The CDR3 nucleotides are TGTGCCAGTAGTCCACAGGGGGTGCATAGCAATCAGCCCCAGCATTTT.